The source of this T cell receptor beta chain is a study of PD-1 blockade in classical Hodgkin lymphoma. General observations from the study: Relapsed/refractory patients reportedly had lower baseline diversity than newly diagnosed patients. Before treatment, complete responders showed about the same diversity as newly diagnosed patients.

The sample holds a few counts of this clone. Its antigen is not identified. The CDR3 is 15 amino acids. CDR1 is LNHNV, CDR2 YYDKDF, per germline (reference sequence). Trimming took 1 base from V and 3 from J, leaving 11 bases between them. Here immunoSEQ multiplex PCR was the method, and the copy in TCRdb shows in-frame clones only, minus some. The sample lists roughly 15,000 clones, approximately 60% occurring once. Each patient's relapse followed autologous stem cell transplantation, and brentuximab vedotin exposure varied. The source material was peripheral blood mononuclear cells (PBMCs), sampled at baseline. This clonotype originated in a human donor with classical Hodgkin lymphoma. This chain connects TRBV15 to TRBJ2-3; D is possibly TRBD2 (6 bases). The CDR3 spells CATSRVAGRTDTQYF. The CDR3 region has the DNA TGTGCCACCAGCAGAGTTGCGGGAAGGACAGATACGCAGTATTTT.